This TCR beta chain was recorded in a study of blood T cell repertoires in COVID-19. As for the study in general: Some COVID-19 samples were acute and others convalescent; all came from the United States, Italy and Spain. Sample material is recorded as cDNA or gDNA derived from T cells, B-cell-depleted T cells, or PBMCs.

Germline V gene data show CDR1 as LGHDT and CDR2 as YNNKEL (reference sequence). V lost 4 bases to trimming and J lost 4 bases; unmatched junction nucleotides: 3. This CDR3 comprises 14 residues. The table came from immunoSEQ multiplex PCR; TCRdb's copy has only in-frame clones and leaves some out. This table has about 180,000 clones, roughly 85% appearing once. The chain has TRBV3-1 (or the pseudogene TRBV3-2) and TRBJ2-2, with 7 bases that match TRBD1. The TCR comes from a man aged 55 to 70 with acute or convalescent COVID-19. Input material: peripheral blood. In DNA, the CDR3 is TGTGCCAGCAGCCTTACAGGGGTCACCGGGGAGCTGTTTTTT. Translated: CASSLTGVTGELFF.